This T cell receptor (beta chain) is drawn from a study of blood T cells in healthy people across ages. Findings and caveats of the study: Researchers judged that diversity estimates from one million T cells fell short of true values.

In regard to this clonotype: Antigen specificity is unknown.

The second PCR ran roughly 6 to 12 cycles with a sample-barcoded 5' primer and J-beta primers. MiXCR, applied by TCRdb to the 5' RACE reads, yields one record per CDR3 protein. The data show 1.5 million to 2 million distinct CDR3 sequences, roughly 32% seen once. Healthy Russian Caucasian donors spanned ages about 6 to 100 years. CDR3 size: 12 residues. Germline CDR1 and CDR2: MDHEN and SYDVKM. V was cut by 3 bases and J by 9 bases, with 12 bases left in between. The receptor's source is a woman in her 30s in good health. Sequenced: blood. V and J are TRBV28 and TRBJ2-7; D unresolved. CDR3 DNA: TGTGCCAGCAGTTTGGGCCCCTCGGGGCAGTACTTC. As protein: CASSLGPSGQYF.